The rows below give T cell receptor beta chains drawn from one sample of a study of beta chain features in type 1 diabetes. The assay was immunoSEQ multiplex PCR, and TCRdb's table has in-frame clones only and misses some. The sample lists roughly 140,000 clones; around a tenth were seen once. Sequenced: central memory CD4+ T cells from blood. The receptor source for this set is a man younger than 45 with type 1 diabetes. The CDR3 runs from the conserved cysteine through the conserved F or W. D genes are given only for firm matches. For some rows the clone size is stated as once, few or many, or as a class when expanded; others skip it.

abundance | j_gene | d_gene | v_gene | CDR3nt | CDR3aa
few | TRBJ1-1 | NA | TRBV18 | TGTGCCAGCTCACTACAGGCGAACACTGAAGCTTTCTTT | CASSLQANTEAFF
NA | TRBJ2-2 | NA | TRBV18 | TGTGCCAGCTCCATTACTAGCAGCACCGGGGAGCTGTTTTTT | CASSITSSTGELFF
NA | TRBJ1-2 | NA | TRBV28 | TGTGCCAGCAGTTTATGGGTGCAGGGATCCGGCTACACCTTC | CASSLWVQGSGYTF
few | TRBJ2-7 | TRBD2 | TRBV4-1 | TGCGCCAGCAGCCAAGATCGCGGGAGCTCCTACGAGCAGTACTTC | CASSQDRGSSYEQYF
NA | TRBJ2-3 | TRBD2 | TRBV15 | TGTGCCACCAGCGCTAGCGGGACTAGCACAGATACGCAGTATTTT | CATSASGTSTDTQYF
few | TRBJ1-5 | TRBD1 | TRBV19 | TGTGCCAGTAGTACGGGACAGCTCGGTCAGCCCCAGCATTTT | CASSTGQLGQPQHF
few | TRBJ2-7 | NA | TRBV7-2 | TGTGCCAGCAGCTTCGTGCAGGGTGTTGCCTACGAGCAGTACTTC | CASSFVQGVAYEQYF
few | TRBJ2-7 | TRBD2 | TRBV28 | TGTGCCAGCAGGGGACTAGCGGGAAGAGATTACGAGCAGTACTTC | CASRGLAGRDYEQYF
NA | TRBJ1-2 | NA | TRBV14 | TGTGCCAGCAGCCAAGATAGAAGTTATGGCTACACCTTC | CASSQDRSYGYTF
few | TRBJ2-7 | NA | TRBV11-2 | TGTGCCAGCAGCTTAATAGGACACTCCTACGAGCAGTACTTC | CASSLIGHSYEQYF
NA | TRBJ1-2 | NA | TRBV18 | TGTGCCAGCGCGTCCACCCGGGAGAGCTATGGCTACACCTTC | CASASTRESYGYTF
few | TRBJ1-5 | NA | TRBV7-2 | TGTGCCAGCAGCTTAGAGGTTCAGGTCGCAGGTCAGCCCCAGCATTTT | CASSLEVQVAGQPQHF
NA | TRBJ2-3 | TRBD2 | TRBV27 | TGTGCCAGCAGTTTATTGCCTAGCGGGAGATTTGCAGATACGCAGTATTTT | CASSLLPSGRFADTQYF
few | TRBJ2-5 | TRBD2 | TRBV14 | TGTGCCAGCAGCCGAGGACTAGCGGGAGTTGAGACCCAGTACTTC | CASSRGLAGVETQYF
few | TRBJ2-7 | NA | TRBV21-1 | TGTGCCAGCAGCACCGGGACAGAGGACTCCTACGAGCAGTACTTC | CASSTGTEDSYEQYF
few | TRBJ2-5 | NA | TRBV14 | TGTGCCAGCAGCCGAAGAGTGCAAGAGACCCAGTACTTC | CASSRRVQETQYF
few | TRBJ2-7 | NA | TRBV2 | TGTGCCAGCAGTGGACAGGGAGGTTCCTACGAGCAGTACTTC | CASSGQGGSYEQYF
few | TRBJ1-2 | NA | TRBV2 | TGTGCCAGCAGGAGCCGAGACAGGAAAAACTATGGCTACACCTTC | CASRSRDRKNYGYTF
NA | TRBJ2-5 | NA | TRBV18 | TGTGCCAGCTCATACGTCGGGCAAGAGACCCAGTACTTC | CASSYVGQETQYF
few | TRBJ1-1 | NA | TRBV7-9 | TGTGCCAGCACGGGCACTGAAGCTTTCTTT | CASTGTEAFF
few | TRBJ1-5 | TRBD1 | TRBV2 | TGTGCCAGCAGTGGGACAGGCGGGCATCAGCCCCAGCATTTT | CASSGTGGHQPQHF
NA | TRBJ1-5 | NA | TRBV12-2 | TGTGCAAGTCGCTTAGACAGGAGACACAATCAGCCCCAGCATTTT | CASRLDRRHNQPQHF
NA | TRBJ2-3 | NA | TRBV4-1 | TGCGCCAGCAGCTCAGACAGAGATACGCAGTATTTT | CASSSDRDTQYF
NA | TRBJ1-2 | NA | TRBV2 | TGTGCCAGCAGTGAACCCCCGGGAACCGGTGGCTACACCTTC | CASSEPPGTGGYTF
few | TRBJ2-7 | NA | TRBV11-2 | TGTGCCAGCAGCGCCGGGCTAGCGAACTACGAGCAGTACTTC | CASSAGLANYEQYF
few | TRBJ2-1 | TRBD2 | TRBV11-2 | TGTGCCAGCAGCTCTCTAGGGACTAGGCTCGGAAATGAGCAGTTCTTC | CASSSLGTRLGNEQFF
few | TRBJ1-2 | NA | TRBV5-1 | TGCGCCAGCAGGCCGAATCCAGGGGAAGGCTACACCTTC | CASRPNPGEGYTF
NA | TRBJ2-5 | TRBD1 | TRBV5-8 | TGTGCCAGCAGCCCCGGGACAGACCCAAGGGAGACCCAGTACTTC | CASSPGTDPRETQYF
few | TRBJ2-7 | NA | TRBV6-1 | TGTGCCAGCAGTCCTTTCTACGAGCAGTACTTC | CASSPFYEQYF
NA | TRBJ2-7 | NA | TRBV14 | TGTGCCAGCAGCCAAGCTAGTCGGGTCTACGAGCAGTACTTC | CASSQASRVYEQYF
many | TRBJ2-7 | NA | TRBV2 | TGTGCCAGCAGCGTCATACTCTCCCTCGAGCAGTACTTC | CASSVILSLEQYF
NA | TRBJ1-1 | NA | TRBV7-2 | TGTGCCAGCACCTCCTCAGTCGGGATAAGGACTGAAGCTTTCTTT | CASTSSVGIRTEAFF
NA | TRBJ1-2 | TRBD1 | TRBV2 | TGTGCCAGCAGTGCCCTAGGGACAGGGGCCTATGGCTACACCTTC | CASSALGTGAYGYTF
few | TRBJ2-1 | NA | TRBV15 | TGTGCCACCAGCAGAGATCCGACTGATTACCGACAGAGCAATGAGCAGTTCTTC | CATSRDPTDYRQSNEQFF
NA | TRBJ1-1 | NA | TRBV11-1 | TGTGCCAGCAGCTTAGACAGGGATACTGAAGCTTTCTTT | CASSLDRDTEAFF
many | TRBJ2-2 | NA | TRBV7-2 | TGTGCCAGCAGCTCCGGGACACTGAACACCGGGGAGCTGTTTTTT | CASSSGTLNTGELFF
NA | TRBJ2-6 | TRBD1 | TRBV18 | TGTGCCAGCTCACCCCTTGACAGGGGCCTTTCTGGGGCCAACGTCCTGACTTTC | CASSPLDRGLSGANVLTF
few | TRBJ2-7 | TRBD1 | TRBV6-6 | TGTGCCAGCAGTTCCTCGGGACAGGGGGACGAGCAGTACTTC | CASSSSGQGDEQYF
NA | TRBJ1-2 | NA | TRBV27 | TGTGCCAGCAGTTTCGCGGGGTCCTATGGCTACACCTTC | CASSFAGSYGYTF
few | TRBJ1-4 | NA | TRBV30 | TGTGCCTGGAGTGTAGTCCCGGTTGGGGCCGGGACTAATGAAAAACTGTTTTTT | CAWSVVPVGAGTNEKLFF
once | TRBJ2-7 | TRBD2 | TRBV4-3 | TGCGCCAGCAGCCAAGATTTTTACGGGACTAGCGGTTCCTACGAGCAGTACTTC | CASSQDFYGTSGSYEQYF
NA | TRBJ1-4 | TRBD1 | TRBV18 | TGTGCCAGCTCACCACGGACAGGGTGGAGTGAAAAACTGTTTTTT | CASSPRTGWSEKLFF
NA | TRBJ2-7 | TRBD2 | TRBV28 | TGTGCCAGCACCAAAGGACTAGCGAAATCCTACGAGCAGTACTTC | CASTKGLAKSYEQYF
NA | TRBJ1-2 | TRBD1 | TRBV19 | TGTGCCAGTAGTGTGGACAGGGGTGGCTACACCTTC | CASSVDRGGYTF
NA | TRBJ2-1 | TRBD2 | TRBV7-2 | TGTGCCAGCAGCTTAGGGGGCGGGAGGGCCGGCGAGCAGTTCTTC | CASSLGGGRAGEQFF
NA | TRBJ2-3 | NA | TRBV11-2 | TGTGCCAGCAGCCCGTGGAGCTCTAGCACAGATACGCAGTATTTT | CASSPWSSSTDTQYF
few | TRBJ2-7 | TRBD1 | TRBV18 | TGTGCCAGCTCTCCGGGGACAGGGGAGGAGCAGTACTTC | CASSPGTGEEQYF
few | TRBJ2-2 | TRBD1 | TRBV5-1 | TGCGCCAGCAATCCTACAGGGGGAAACACCGGGGAGCTGTTTTTT | CASNPTGGNTGELFF